Listed here are 26 T cell receptor beta chains from one sample, sequenced in a study of blood T cell repertoires in COVID-19. The assay was immunoSEQ multiplex PCR, and TCRdb's table has in-frame clones only and misses some. Of roughly 200,000 clones detected, roughly 83% appear once; the ten largest clones hold around 5.4%. Sequenced sample: peripheral blood. These receptors all come from a woman between 40 and 50 years old with COVID-19, enrolled during active disease.

The chain carries TRBV6-5 and TRBJ1-6, with D tentatively TRBD1 (6 bases). In germline, CDR1 is MNHEY, CDR2 SVGAGI. Deletions cut 7 bases from V and 9 bases from J, with 19 bases between. This CDR3 contains 15 residues. CDR3 sequence: CASKSGGGLGSPLHF. CDR3 sequence (DNA): TGTGCCAGCAAAAGCGGGGGGGGGCTAGGTTCACCCCTCCACTTT.

The rearrangement uses TRBV19 and TRBJ1-1; no clear D. This CDR3 comprises 13 residues. In germline, CDR1 is LNHDA, CDR2 SQIVND (reference sequence). Trimming stripped 2 bases from V and 1 base from J, with 5 bases between. CDR3 residues: CASSIRANTEAFF. The DNA for the CDR3 is TGTGCCAGTAGTATAAGAGCGAACACTGAAGCTTTCTTT.

The V and J genes are TRBV13 and TRBJ2-3; 11 bases are shared with TRBD2. The CDR3 is 16 residues long. V lost 4 bases, J lost 5 bases, and 8 bases stayed unmatched. CDR1 is PRHDT, CDR2 FYEKMQ, per germline (reference sequence). Here the CDR3 DNA reads TGTGCCAGCAGCTCATATAGCGGGGGGGCCAGAGATACGCAGTATTTT. It yields the protein CASSSYSGGARDTQYF.

The J gene is TRBJ1-2, the V gene TRBV3-1 (or the pseudogene TRBV3-2); 12 positions agree with TRBD1. Germline V gives CDR1 LGHDT, CDR2 YNNKEL (reference sequence). CDR3 length: 16 amino acids. V was pared by 4 bases and J by 4 bases, with 7 bases of the junction left unmatched. The CDR3 DNA reads as TGTGCCAGCAGCCGCCCCTTGGGACAGGGGGCCTATGGCTACACCTTC. The encoded protein is CASSRPLGQGAYGYTF.

In this sample, this clone turned up a few times. The same CDR3 is also encoded by other DNA sequences in this sample. The V and J genes are TRBV6-4 and TRBJ1-1; 7 bases agree with TRBD1. The V gene's germline CDR1 is MRHNA and CDR2 SNTAGT. CDR3 length: 13 amino acids. Trimming took 8 bases from V and 1 from J; bases not matched to a gene: 4. The chain's CDR3 is CASSRTGNTEAFF. The CDR3 nucleotides are TGTGCCAGCTCACGGACAGGGAACACTGAAGCTTTCTTT.

CDR3: CASSMSRTTSYEQYF. In nucleotides, the CDR3 is TGTGCCAGTAGTATGTCTAGGACTACTTCCTACGAGCAGTACTTC. The V and J genes are TRBV19 and TRBJ2-7; D perhaps matches TRBD2 (6 bases). The CDR3 runs to 15 residues. The germline V and J ends were trimmed by 3 bases and 1 base, with 13 bases remaining between them. Germline CDR1 is LNHDA and CDR2 is SQIVND (reference sequence).

The chain joins TRBV6-5 to TRBJ1-6; D remains ambiguous. The CDR3 consists of 15 residues. Trimming stripped 4 bases from V and 5 bases from J, with 12 bases between. Germline CDR1 is MNHEY and CDR2 is SVGAGI. The CDR3, as DNA: TGTGCCAGCAGTTTTGGAGACGGGAATAATTCACCCCTCCACTTT. Translating gives CASSFGDGNNSPLHF.

CDR3 DNA sequence: TGCGCCAGCAGCTTAGGGGCTCTGTACCAAGAGACCCAGTACTTC. Amino acids: CASSLGALYQETQYF. The chain uses TRBV5-1 and TRBJ2-5; tentatively, D is TRBD1 (5 bases). Trimming pared 2 bases from V and 0 bases from J, leaving 11 bases between. Germline V lookup: CDR1 SGHRS, CDR2 YFSETQ. The CDR3 runs 15 residues.

The gene calls are TRBV2 and TRBJ1-5, with 7 bases identical to TRBD1. Germline CDR1 reads SNHLY; CDR2 reads FYNNEI. This CDR3 comprises 16 residues. The V and J ends lost 7 bases and 1 base, in that order; junction bases with no gene match: 10. CDR3 in amino acids: CASMDDRDPSNQPQHF. CDR3 in DNA: TGTGCCAGCATGGATGACAGGGACCCAAGCAATCAGCCCCAGCATTTT.

This chain connects TRBV20-1 to TRBJ2-2, with D possibly being TRBD2 (5 bases). V lost 3 bases and J 2 bases, leaving 13 bases between the germline ends. The CDR3 contains 15 residues. The germline V gene has CDR1 DFQATT and CDR2 SNEGSKA (reference sequence). The CDR3 coding sequence is TGCAGTGCTAGTGGGCCTAGCCTAAACACCGGGGAGCTGTTTTTT. Its translation: CSASGPSLNTGELFF.

This chain connects TRBV7-2 to TRBJ2-4; a possible D gene is TRBD2 (5 bases). Germline lookup yields CDR1 SGHTA and CDR2 FQGNSA. Between the trimmed V and J ends, which lost 0 bases and 14 bases, there was a span of 14 bases. The CDR3 is 13 amino acids. DNA of the CDR3: TGTGCCAGCAGCTTAGCCCCACTAGTTTGTGAGTACTTC. Its translation: CASSLAPLVCEYF.

The CDR3 spells CASSATFDRALNEKLFF. For the CDR3, the DNA is TGTGCCAGCAGTGCTACCTTCGACAGGGCTCTTAATGAAAAACTGTTTTTT. The chain links TRBV5-4 to TRBJ1-4; 7 bases map to TRBD1. The CDR3 has 17 residues. Unmatched junction bases numbered 14, after V lost 5 bases and J lost 4 bases. Germline CDR1 is SGHNT and CDR2 is YYREEE (reference sequence).

The V gene is TRBV2, the J gene TRBJ2-5; D is ambiguous. The germline gives CDR1 SNHLY, CDR2 FYNNEI. The CDR3 is 11 residues long. V was cut by 7 bases and J by 2 bases, with 5 bases left in between. The CDR3 DNA reads TGTGCCAGCACCCTACAAGAGACCCAGTACTTC. Its protein is CASTLQETQYF. The whole variable domain, filled in from reference TRBV2 and TRBJ2-5, reads EPEVTQTPSHQVTQMGQEVILRCVPISNHLYFYWYRQILGQKVEFLVSFYNNEISEKSEIFDDQFSVERPDGSNFTLKIRSTKLEDSAMYFCASTLQETQYFGPGTRLLVL.

The chain links TRBV7-2 to TRBJ2-7, with D possibly being TRBD1 (5 bases). The CDR3 has 14 amino acids. The germline V and J ends were trimmed by 2 bases and 1 base, with 9 bases remaining between them. Per the germline V gene, CDR1 is SGHTA and CDR2 is FQGNSA. The CDR3 nucleotides read TGTGCCAGCAGCTTACAGGGTTTGTCCTACGAGCAGTACTTC. Its translation: CASSLQGLSYEQYF.

The chain is built from TRBV29-1 and TRBJ2-7; a possible D gene is TRBD1 (5 bases). V gave up 4 bases and J gave up 3 bases, with 13 bases separating them. Germline V gene data show CDR1 as SQVTM and CDR2 as ANQGSEA. This CDR3 comprises 13 residues. CDR3: CSVGDSFFYEQYF. The CDR3 DNA follows: TGCAGCGTTGGTGACAGCTTTTTCTACGAGCAGTACTTC.

This chain connects TRBV30 to TRBJ2-1, with D possibly being TRBD1 (5 bases). V was clipped by 6 bases and J by 10 bases, with 25 bases between them. Germline-derived CDR1 and CDR2 are GTSNPN and SVGIG (reference sequence). This CDR3 contains 15 residues. The CDR3 loop reads CACSPAANRLGEQFF. The CDR3 DNA reads as TGTGCCTGTTCCCCCGCGGCTAACAGGCTAGGGGAGCAGTTCTTC.

The chain couples TRBV18 to TRBJ1-2; D possibly corresponds to TRBD1 (5 bases). Trimming removed 2 bases at V and 3 bases at J, with 22 bases between. CDR1 is KGHSH and CDR2 is LQKENI in the germline V gene. CDR3 length equals 18 residues. DNA for the CDR3: TGTGCCAGCTCACCAGCAGGGCAGGGAAGGGTGAAGGACTATGGCTACACCTTC. Its translation is CASSPAGQGRVKDYGYTF.

V gene TRBV4-3 combines with J gene TRBJ1-1; TRBD1 might be the D (5 bases). The CDR3 has 15 amino acids. CDR1 and CDR2 from the germline V gene are LGHNA and YSLEER. V was trimmed by 3 bases and J by 7 bases, leaving 18 bases between them. CDR3 loop: CASSQSLGVYYEAFF. DNA for the CDR3: TGCGCCAGCAGCCAGTCTTTAGGGGTATACTATGAAGCTTTCTTT.

This chain joins TRBV7-6 and TRBJ2-1; 8 bases match TRBD2. Germline CDR1 and CDR2: SGHVS and FNYEAQ. V lost 0 bases and J lost 3; bases outside the gene matches: 4. This CDR3 region has 16 residues. The CDR3 sequence: CASSLASGSIYNEQFF. The CDR3 DNA reads TGTGCCAGCAGCTTAGCCAGCGGGAGTATCTACAATGAGCAGTTCTTC.

The DNA for the CDR3 is TGTGCCAGCAGTTTAGTTGGGCGTGGCTACACCTTC. Protein: CASSLVGRGYTF. The V gene is TRBV28, the J gene TRBJ1-2; D is undetermined. CDR3 size: 12 residues. CDR1 MDHEN and CDR2 SYDVKM come from the germline V gene. V was pared by 2 bases and J by 7 bases, with 8 bases between.

The chain has TRBV5-1 and TRBJ2-5; no firm D call. This CDR3 region has 14 residues. The germline V gene encodes CDR1 SGHRS and CDR2 YFSETQ. V lost 1 base and J 2 bases, leaving 9 bases between the germline ends. DNA for the CDR3: TGCGCCAGCAGCTTGTTTCCCTCGCAAGAGACCCAGTACTTC. Translating gives CASSLFPSQETQYF. Variable domain in full (rest from reference TRBV5-1 and TRBJ2-5): KAGVTQTPRYLIKTRGQQVTLSCSPISGHRSVSWYQQTPGQGLQFLFEYFSETQRNKGNFPGRFSGRQFSNSRSEMNVSTLELGDSALYLCASSLFPSQETQYFGPGTRLLVL.

The chain has TRBV5-1 and TRBJ2-7, with 11 nucleotides matching TRBD2. The CDR3 sequence is 15 residues long. CDR1 SGHRS and CDR2 YFSETQ come from the germline V gene. J gave up 6 bases and V 5 bases, and 10 bases lay outside the gene matches. The CDR3 is CASRGIAGGPTEQYF. CDR3 nucleotide sequence: TGCGCCAGCAGGGGTATAGCGGGAGGGCCAACCGAGCAGTACTTC.

This clone appeared once. The chain couples TRBV19 to TRBJ2-5, with D possibly matching TRBD2 (6 bases). The CDR3 is 12 residues long. V was clipped by 10 bases and J by 6 bases, with 15 bases between them. Germline loops: CDR1 LNHDA, CDR2 SQIVND (reference sequence). CDR3 sequence: CATMGGGQTQYF. The CDR3 DNA sequence: TGTGCCACTATGGGGGGTGGTCAGACCCAGTACTTC.

The chain joins TRBV6-5 to TRBJ2-5, with 9 bases lining up with TRBD1. This CDR3 has 15 residues. The V and J ends lost 3 bases and 3 bases, in that order; junction bases with no gene match: 5. In germline, CDR1 is MNHEY, CDR2 SVGAGI. CDR3 protein: CASSYTGGKKETQYF. In DNA, the CDR3 is TGTGCCAGCAGTTATACAGGGGGCAAAAAAGAGACCCAGTACTTC.

The J gene is TRBJ2-7, the V gene TRBV2; D perhaps matches TRBD2 (5 bases). Germline V CDR1 and CDR2: SNHLY, FYNNEI. This CDR3 comprises 12 residues. V was cut by 6 bases and J by 6 bases, with 12 bases left in between. The CDR3 bases are TGTGCCAGCAGCCTCACTAGTGGCGAGCAGTACTTC. Amino acids: CASSLTSGEQYF.

This chain links TRBV6-1 with TRBJ2-7, with TRBD2 identical over 8 bases. Germline assignment: CDR1 MNHNS and CDR2 SASEGT. Trimming took 3 bases from V and 1 from J; bases not matched to a gene: 11. The CDR3 sequence is 17 residues long. Written as DNA, the CDR3 is TGTGCCAGCAGTGAGGGCCCCGGGGGGGGACAATCCTACGAGCAGTACTTC. Protein sequence: CASSEGPGGGQSYEQYF.